The 25 T cell receptor beta chains presented below share a single source sample, sequenced in a study of T cells in Graves' hyperthyroidism and ophthalmopathy. Amplification of TCR beta CDR3 regions used RNA as the template. First-round RT-PCR of the TCR CDR3 relied on the HTBI primer set. TCRdb re-called the multiplex PCR reads through MiXCR, storing one row per CDR3 protein. The table records about 660,000 distinct CDR3 sequences, roughly 46% of them present only once. The sample comprised peripheral blood or thyroid tissue (not recorded which). The source of these receptors is an adult man with Graves' disease, either hyperthyroidism or ophthalmopathy (not recorded which).

At least ten counts were recorded for this clonotype. J is TRBJ1-2 and V is TRBV7-8; 7 bases fit TRBD1. The CDR3 loop spans 14 amino acids. Germline V gives CDR1 SGHVS, CDR2 FQNEAQ. V lost 3 bases, J lost 2 bases, and 3 bases stayed unmatched. The CDR3 sequence is CASSLDRQNYGYTF. The CDR3 nucleotides read TGTGCCAGCAGCTTGGACAGGCAAAACTATGGCTACACCTTC.

This clonotype has only a few counts. This chain links TRBV14 with TRBJ2-5, with D hard to call. This CDR3 comprises 12 residues. Trimming left V 0 bases short and J 14 bases short, with 13 bases between. Germline V gives CDR1 SGHDN, CDR2 FVKESK. CDR3 DNA: TGTGCCAGCAGCCAAGAGCGAAGTTTTCTCTACTTC. Translated: CASSQERSFLYF.

A few counts support this clonotype. The chain uses TRBV19 and TRBJ2-7; the match to TRBD1 covers 12 bases. CDR1 is LNHDA and CDR2 is SQIVND in the germline V gene (reference sequence). With 6 bases clipped from V and 6 bases from J, the junction kept 6 bases outside the gene matches. The CDR3 totals 14 residues. CDR3 DNA: TGTGCCAGTAGGACCGGGACAGGGGGCTCCGAGCAGTACTTC. Amino acid sequence: CASRTGTGGSEQYF. Complete variable domain (other parts from reference TRBV19 and TRBJ2-7): DGGITQSPKYLFRKEGQNVTLSCEQNLNHDAMYWYRQDPGQGLRLIYYSQIVNDFQKGDIAEGYSVSREKKESFPLTVTSAQKNPTAFYLCASRTGTGGSEQYFGPGTRLTVT.

This clonotype came up a few times. The gene calls are TRBV7-8 and TRBJ1-5; perhaps TRBD1 as D (6 bases). The CDR3 is 14 amino acids. The germline gives CDR1 SGHVS, CDR2 FQNEAQ. V was pared by 5 bases and J by 6 bases, with 14 bases between. In nucleotides, the CDR3 is TGTGCCAGCAGCCTACAGGGCCCCCCTCAGCCCCAGCATTTT. As protein: CASSLQGPPQPQHF. Full variable domain (missing parts from reference TRBV7-8 and TRBJ1-5): GAGVSQSPRYKVAKRGQDVALRCDPISGHVSLFWYQQALGQGPEFLTYFQNEAQLDKSGLPSDRFFAERPEGSVSTLKIQRTQQEDSAVYLCASSLQGPPQPQHFGDGTRLSIL.

The chain combines TRBV7-6 with TRBJ1-2; 9 bases align to TRBD1. The CDR3 is 16 amino acids. The junction had 10 bases not matched to a gene; V was cut back by 4 bases and J by 4 bases. CDR1 is SGHVS, CDR2 FNYEAQ, per germline. Written as DNA, the CDR3 is TGTGCCAGCAGCTGGGCCGGACAGGGGCCTGCCTATGGCTACACCTTC. Its translation: CASSWAGQGPAYGYTF.

The rearrangement links TRBV7-9 to TRBJ1-5, with 10 bases fitting TRBD1. CDR1 and CDR2 (germline): SEHNR, FQNEAQ (reference sequence). V gave up 4 bases and J gave up 6 bases; unmatched junction bases: 6. CDR3 size: 15 residues. The CDR3 loop reads CASSSGQGFFQPQHF. The CDR3 nucleotides are TGTGCCAGCAGCTCGGGACAGGGGTTTTTTCAGCCCCAGCATTTT.

This clonotype occurred many times. This chain uses TRBV29-1 with TRBJ1-2; D gene ambiguous. From germline, CDR1 is SQVTM and CDR2 ANQGSEA. V lost 4 bases, J lost 3 bases, and 9 bases lay in between. The CDR3 length is 12 residues. This CDR3 is CSVVPQDYGYTF. The CDR3 DNA sequence: TGCAGCGTTGTCCCCCAAGACTATGGCTACACCTTC.

This clonotype was counted ten times or more. V and J are TRBV7-9 and TRBJ1-1; D not resolved. This CDR3 region has 12 residues. Germline V lookup: CDR1 SEHNR, CDR2 FQNEAQ (reference sequence). The V gene lost 5 bases and the J gene lost 1 base, with 5 bases spanning the gap. The CDR3 region has the DNA TGTGCCAGCAGCGCACGGAACACTGAAGCTTTCTTT. Translating it yields CASSARNTEAFF.

Details on this clonotype: A single base separates this from a much larger clone, so it may be a read error. The CDR3 loop is CSVRGNTEAFF. The CDR3 coding sequence is TGCAGCGTAAGGGGAAACACTGAAGCTTTCTTT. V gene TRBV29-1 combines with J gene TRBJ1-1, with TRBD1 as a possible D gene (5 bases). Trimming shortened V by 6 bases and J by 2 bases, and 7 bases separated the two germline ends. Germline loops: CDR1 SQVTM, CDR2 ANQGSEA. The CDR3 is 11 residues long.

The chain couples TRBV19 to TRBJ1-5, with D possibly TRBD1 on 6 matching bases. Germline V CDR1 and CDR2: LNHDA, SQIVND (reference sequence). CDR3 length: 16 amino acids. CDR3: CAREGRWRGANQPQHF. CDR3 bases: TGTGCTAGAGAGGGGAGATGGCGGGGGGCCAATCAGCCCCAGCATTTT.

CDR3 sequence (DNA): TGTGCCAGCAGTTTGGGGGGGGCTTCGGGAGGCTACACCTTC. The encoded protein is CASSLGGASGGYTF. The V and J genes are TRBV12-3 or TRBV12-4 and TRBJ1-2; possibly TRBD1 for D (6 bases). V dropped 3 bases and J dropped 8 bases, with 16 bases sitting between them. The CDR3 spans 14 residues.

This clonotype was seen ten or more times. The rearrangement links TRBV2 to TRBJ1-2, with 7 nucleotides matching TRBD1. This CDR3 spans 15 amino acids. Germline V CDR1 and CDR2: SNHLY, FYNNEI. The V gene end was trimmed by 6 bases and the J gene end by 3 bases; junction bases not matched to a gene: 10. This chain's CDR3 is CASRNYRGIDYGYTF. CDR3 coding DNA: TGTGCCAGCAGGAACTACAGGGGTATTGACTATGGCTACACCTTC.

As for this clonotype: One end of the junction fails to match germline, which may point to a read error. The rearrangement uses TRBV20-1 and TRBJ2-7; tentatively, D is TRBD1 or TRBD2 (5 bases each). Germline CDR1 is DFQATT and CDR2 is SNEGSKA (reference sequence). CDR3 length: 14 residues. DNA for the CDR3: TGCAGTGCTAGGACCGGGACGGACTCCCACGAGCAGTACTTC. Its protein is CSARTGTDSHEQYF.

V usage is TRBV7-9 and J usage is TRBJ1-1; D unresolved. V was pared by 5 bases and J by 11 bases, with 18 bases between. CDR1 and CDR2 from the germline V gene are SEHNR and FQNEAQ (reference sequence). This CDR3 spans 13 amino acids. The CDR3 loop is CASSEVLLPGAFF. DNA for the CDR3: TGTGCCAGCAGCGAAGTTCTCCTCCCTGGGGCTTTCTTT.

Turning to this clonotype: With a much larger clone just one base away, this may be a read error. This rearrangement joins TRBV7-2 to TRBJ2-7; weak D call: TRBD2 (5 bases). Germline V lookup: CDR1 SGHTA, CDR2 FQGNSA. The CDR3 extends over 13 amino acids. CDR3 loop: CASSGPDSHEQYF. DNA of the CDR3: TGTGCCAGCAGCGGACCGGACTCCCACGAGCAGTACTTC.

Concerning this clonotype itself: The conserved phenylalanine or tryptophan normally closing the CDR3 is absent here, so this likely arose from a read error. The DNA is left out, because the CDR3 cannot be placed on it with certainty; the CDR3 is given as TCRdb lists it. CDR3 in amino acids: CSVEDQGFY. The chain employs TRBV29-1 and TRBJ1-1; the DNA was not compared with TRBD1, the D call given in the table. Inclusive of both ends, the CDR3 amounts to 9 amino acids. Germline CDR1 SQVTM, CDR2 ANQGSEA.

The V and J genes are TRBV29-1 and TRBJ1-3; 8 positions match TRBD1. The germline CDR1 and CDR2 sequences are SQVTM and ANQGSEA. The CDR3 consists of 14 residues. The CDR3 sequence is CTPRTGNSGNTIYF. The CDR3 region has the DNA TGCACGCCCAGGACAGGGAACTCTGGAAACACCATATATTTT. Drawing the rest from reference TRBV29-1 and TRBJ1-3, the complete variable domain is SAVISQKPSRDICQRGTSLTIQCQVDSQVTMMFWYRQQPGQSLTLIATANQGSEATYESGFVIDKFPISRPNLTFSTLTVSNMSPEDSSIYLCTPRTGNSGNTIYFGEGSWLTVV.

For this clonotype: A much larger clone lies one base from this, so it may be a read error. The rearrangement uses TRBV10-3 and TRBJ1-1; D is ambiguous. The CDR3 loop spans 13 amino acids. The germline V gene has CDR1 ENHRY and CDR2 SYGVKD. This chain's CDR3 is CAISESSKAEASF. The CDR3 DNA sequence: TGTGCCATCAGTGAGTCCTCCAAGGCTGAAGCTTCCTTT.

The sample holds many counts of this clonotype. The J gene is TRBJ1-4, the V gene TRBV10-2; 7 nucleotides line up with TRBD1. The CDR3 sequence is 14 residues long. Germline assignment: CDR1 WSHSY and CDR2 SAAADI. Trimming removed 9 bases from V and 8 bases from J; junction bases left unmatched: 12. The CDR3 spells CASSLQGTGEKLFF. CDR3 nucleotides: TGCGCCAGTTCCCTACAGGGGACGGGCGAAAAACTGTTTTTT.

This clonotype was detected only a few times. The CDR3 coding sequence is TGTGCCAGCAGCCCGGGACAGGGGAAGACTGAAGCTTTCTTT. This encodes CASSPGQGKTEAFF. The V gene is TRBV12-3 or TRBV12-4, the J gene TRBJ1-1, with 10 bases that match TRBD1. The CDR3 spans 14 residues. The V segment lost 6 bases and the J segment 5 bases; nucleotides outside the gene matches: 6.

For this clonotype: This sequence may be a read error, since a much larger clone differs from it by one base. V is TRBV7-8 and J is TRBJ1-5; unclear D gene. The CDR3 contains 13 residues. Germline loops: CDR1 SGHVS, CDR2 FQNEAQ. The CDR3 DNA is TGTGCCGGCAGCTTAGACCGGGAACAGCCCCAGCATTTT. Translated: CAGSLDREQPQHF.

The chain is built from TRBV11-1 and TRBJ1-1, with unresolved D. CDR3 length equals 16 residues. Germline V lookup: CDR1 SGHAT, CDR2 FQDESV (reference sequence). V shed 4 bases and J shed 0 bases, with 15 bases lying between them. As DNA, the CDR3 is TGTGCCAGCAGCTCCTGGATTGGACTGCTGAACACTGAAGCTTTCTTT. This translates into CASSSWIGLLNTEAFF.

The chain has TRBV5-1 and TRBJ1-5; D gene uncertain. CDR3 length: 13 residues. CDR1 is SGHRS and CDR2 is YFSETQ in the germline V gene. Trimming removed 3 bases at V and 3 bases at J, with 7 bases between. The CDR3 bases are TGCGCCAGCAGCTGGAGCCTCAATCAGCCCCAGCATTTT. Translated, it gives CASSWSLNQPQHF.

This clonotype has ten or more counts. The rearrangement joins TRBV29-1 to TRBJ2-7, with D possibly being TRBD2 (6 bases). Trimming took 6 bases from V and 0 from J, leaving 15 bases between them. Per the germline V gene, CDR1 is SQVTM and CDR2 is ANQGSEA. This CDR3 has 14 amino acids. DNA for the CDR3: TGCAGCGTCGGGGGTAGCGGTAGCTCCTACGAGCAGTACTTC. Translation: CSVGGSGSSYEQYF.

Many counts were recorded for this clonotype. The V call is TRBV10-2, the J call TRBJ1-1; D call uncertain. This CDR3 is 11 amino acids long. Germline-derived CDR1 and CDR2 are WSHSY and SAAADI. V gave up 7 bases and J gave up 1 base, with 4 bases separating them. The CDR3 loop reads CASTQNTEAFF. CDR3 nucleotides: TGCGCCAGCACGCAGAACACTGAAGCTTTCTTT.